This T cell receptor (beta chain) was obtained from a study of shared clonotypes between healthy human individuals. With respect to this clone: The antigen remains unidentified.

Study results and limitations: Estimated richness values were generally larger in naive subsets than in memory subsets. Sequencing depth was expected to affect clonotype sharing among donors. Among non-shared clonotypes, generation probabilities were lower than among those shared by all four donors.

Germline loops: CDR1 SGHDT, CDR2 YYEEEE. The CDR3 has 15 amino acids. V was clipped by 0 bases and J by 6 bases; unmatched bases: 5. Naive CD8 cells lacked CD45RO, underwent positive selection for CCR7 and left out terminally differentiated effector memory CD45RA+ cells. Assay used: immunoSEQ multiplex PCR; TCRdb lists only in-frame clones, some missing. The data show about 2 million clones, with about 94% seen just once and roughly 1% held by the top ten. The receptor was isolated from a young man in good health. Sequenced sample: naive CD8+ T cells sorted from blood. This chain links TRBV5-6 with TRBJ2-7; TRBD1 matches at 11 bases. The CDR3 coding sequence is TGTGCCAGCAGCTTGGTCTGGACAGGGGGCACCGAGCAGTACTTC. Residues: CASSLVWTGGTEQYF.